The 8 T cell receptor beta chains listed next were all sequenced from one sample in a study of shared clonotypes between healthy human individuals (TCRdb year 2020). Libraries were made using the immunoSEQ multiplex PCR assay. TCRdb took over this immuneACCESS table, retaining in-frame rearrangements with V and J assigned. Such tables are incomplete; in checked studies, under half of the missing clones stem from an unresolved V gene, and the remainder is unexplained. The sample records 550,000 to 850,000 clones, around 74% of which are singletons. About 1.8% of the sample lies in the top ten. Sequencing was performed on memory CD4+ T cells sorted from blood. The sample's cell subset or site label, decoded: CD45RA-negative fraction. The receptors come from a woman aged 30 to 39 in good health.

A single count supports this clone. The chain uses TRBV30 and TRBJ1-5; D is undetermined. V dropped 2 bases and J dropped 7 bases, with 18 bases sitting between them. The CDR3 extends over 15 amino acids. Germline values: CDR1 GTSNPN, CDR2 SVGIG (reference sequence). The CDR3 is CAWSLGYGSGQPQHF. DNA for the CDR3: TGTGCCTGGAGTCTGGGGTATGGGTCTGGGCAGCCCCAGCATTTT.

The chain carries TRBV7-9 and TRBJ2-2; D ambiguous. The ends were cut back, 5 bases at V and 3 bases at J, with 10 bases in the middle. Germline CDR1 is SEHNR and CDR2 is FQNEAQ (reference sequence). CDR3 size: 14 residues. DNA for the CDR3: TGTGCCAGCAGCCCTGAGTCCTACACCGGGGAGCTGTTTTTT. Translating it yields CASSPESYTGELFF.

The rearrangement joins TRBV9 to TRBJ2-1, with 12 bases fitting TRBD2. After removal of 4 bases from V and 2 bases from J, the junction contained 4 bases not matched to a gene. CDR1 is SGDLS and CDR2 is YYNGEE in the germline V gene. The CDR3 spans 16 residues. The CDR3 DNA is TGTGCCAGCAGCTCTGGACTAGCGGGGCCCTACAATGAGCAGTTCTTC. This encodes CASSSGLAGPYNEQFF.

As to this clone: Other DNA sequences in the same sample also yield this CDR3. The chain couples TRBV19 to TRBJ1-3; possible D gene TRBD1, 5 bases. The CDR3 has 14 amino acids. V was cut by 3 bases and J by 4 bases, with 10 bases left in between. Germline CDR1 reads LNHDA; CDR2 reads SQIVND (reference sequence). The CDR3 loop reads CASSIGTLGNTIYF. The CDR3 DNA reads TGTGCCAGTAGTATTGGGACCCTCGGAAACACCATATATTTT.

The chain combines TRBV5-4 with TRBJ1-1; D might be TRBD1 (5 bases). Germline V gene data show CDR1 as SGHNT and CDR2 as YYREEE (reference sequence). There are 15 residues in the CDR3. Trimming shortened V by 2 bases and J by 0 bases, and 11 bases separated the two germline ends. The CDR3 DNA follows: TGTGCCAGCAGCTTCCCGGGACCAATGAACACTGAAGCTTTCTTT. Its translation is CASSFPGPMNTEAFF.

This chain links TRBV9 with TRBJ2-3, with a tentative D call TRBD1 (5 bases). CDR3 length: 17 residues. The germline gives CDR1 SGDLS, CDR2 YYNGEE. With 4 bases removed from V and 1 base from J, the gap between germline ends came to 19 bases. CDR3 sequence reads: CASSPTTRATGTDTQYF. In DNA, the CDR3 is TGTGCCAGCAGCCCAACAACCAGGGCCACGGGCACAGATACGCAGTATTTT.

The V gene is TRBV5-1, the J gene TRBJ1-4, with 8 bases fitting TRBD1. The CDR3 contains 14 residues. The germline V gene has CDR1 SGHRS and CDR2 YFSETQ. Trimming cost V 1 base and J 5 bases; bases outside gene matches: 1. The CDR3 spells CASSLTGGNEKLFF. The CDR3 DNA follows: TGCGCCAGCAGCTTGACAGGGGGGAATGAAAAACTGTTTTTT. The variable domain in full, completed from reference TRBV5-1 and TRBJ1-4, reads KAGVTQTPRYLIKTRGQQVTLSCSPISGHRSVSWYQQTPGQGLQFLFEYFSETQRNKGNFPGRFSGRQFSNSRSEMNVSTLELGDSALYLCASSLTGGNEKLFFGSGTQLSVL.

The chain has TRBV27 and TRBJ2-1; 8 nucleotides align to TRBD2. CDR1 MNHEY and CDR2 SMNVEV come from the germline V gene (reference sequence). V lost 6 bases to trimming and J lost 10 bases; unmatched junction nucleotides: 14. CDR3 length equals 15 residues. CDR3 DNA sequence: TGTGCCAGCAGGTTAGCGGGAAAAGGGGTCTGGGAGCAGTTCTTC. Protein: CASRLAGKGVWEQFF.